This TCR beta chain was profiled in a study of shared clonotypes between healthy human individuals. DNA input for the unsorted PBMC replicate PCRs was around 300 ng, approximately 30,000 T cell genomes. The method was immunoSEQ multiplex PCR; TCRdb's version includes in-frame clones alone and lacks a portion of them. The data show about 470,000 clones, 79% seen once. The sequencing sample was made of PBMCs. The sequence was obtained from a woman aged 40 to 55 in good health. Some clones in this sample may be carry-over from other donors' samples.

The CDR3 loop reads CASSWLGGANTGELFF. The CDR3 nucleotides are TGCGCCAGCAGCTGGCTTGGGGGGGCGAACACCGGGGAGCTGTTTTTT. The rearrangement uses TRBV5-1 and TRBJ2-2; the match to TRBD2 covers 7 bases. Trimming at V came to 3 bases and at J to 0 bases, leaving 5 bases not matched to a gene. The CDR3 is 16 residues long. Per germline, CDR1 SGHRS and CDR2 YFSETQ.